The 16 T cell receptor beta chains presented below share a single source sample, sequenced in a study of blood T cell repertoires in COVID-19. Assay: immunoSEQ multiplex PCR; the TCRdb copy retains only in-frame clones and omits some. The profile covers hundreds of thousands of clones, with around 84% appearing a single time and 2% to 3% taken by the ten largest. The sequenced material came from PBMCs or T cells enriched from blood (not recorded which). The receptor set was obtained from a woman in her 50s who had recovered from COVID-19.

This sequence joins TRBV30 and TRBJ2-7; the match to TRBD2 covers 7 bases. The CDR3 is made up of 12 amino acids. V trimming: 2 bases; J trimming: 4 bases; junction bases outside the gene matches: 2. Looked up from germline, CDR1 is GTSNPN and CDR2 is SVGIG (reference sequence). The CDR3 DNA sequence: TGTGCCTGGAGTCTGGGGGGGTACGAGCAGTACTTC. Its translation is CAWSLGGYEQYF.

The chain joins TRBV5-1 to TRBJ2-7, with a weak D call TRBD2 (6 bases). With 4 bases removed from V and 10 bases from J, the gap between germline ends came to 24 bases. This CDR3 has 15 residues. Germline values: CDR1 SGHRS, CDR2 YFSETQ. DNA for the CDR3: TGCGCCAGCAGCCCGAACGGGCGGACTACGGGGGTACAGTACTTC. Translation gives CASSPNGRTTGVQYF.

The genes are TRBV7-8 and TRBJ1-2; 8 nucleotides line up with TRBD1. Germline V gene data show CDR1 as SGHVS and CDR2 as FQNEAQ. The CDR3 extends over 13 amino acids. V lost 5 bases and J lost 4; bases outside the gene matches: 3. The CDR3 reads CASSPQGAYGYTF. In nucleotides, the CDR3 is TGTGCCAGCAGCCCCCAGGGGGCCTATGGCTACACCTTC.

The chain links TRBV9 to TRBJ2-1; the match to TRBD2 covers 10 bases. Per germline, CDR1 SGDLS and CDR2 YYNGEE. The CDR3 covers 13 residues. J gave up 15 bases and V 0 bases, and 6 bases lay outside the gene matches. The CDR3 nucleotides read TGTGCCAGCAGCGTAGAGGGTAGCGGGAGGTCGTTCTTC. It codes for CASSVEGSGRSFF.

This clone has a handful of counts. V is TRBV14 and J is TRBJ2-1, with D unclear. Germline CDR1 is SGHDN and CDR2 is FVKESK. Trimming took off 3 bases at V and 10 bases at J, with 10 bases between the two ends. This CDR3 contains 12 residues. CDR3 bases: TGTGCCAGCAGCCAGTGGGCCCTAGAGCAGTTCTTC. This gives the protein CASSQWALEQFF. The whole variable domain, remainder taken from reference TRBV14 and TRBJ2-1, is EAGVTQFPSHSVIEKGQTVTLRCDPISGHDNLYWYRRVMGKEIKFLLHFVKESKQDESGMPNNRFLAERTGGTYSTLKVQPAELEDSGVYFCASSQWALEQFFGPGTRLTVL.

The genes are TRBV12-3 or TRBV12-4 and TRBJ1-5; D gene uncertain. V lost 3 bases, J lost 6 bases, and 6 bases lay in between. The CDR3 spans 12 residues. The CDR3 sequence: CASSLVSQPQHF. The CDR3 nucleotides are TGTGCCAGCAGTTTGGTGAGTCAGCCCCAGCATTTT.

The chain combines TRBV5-4 with TRBJ2-3; a possible D gene is TRBD1 (5 bases). V shed 3 bases and J shed 7 bases, with 12 bases lying between them. CDR1 and CDR2 from the germline V gene are SGHNT and YYREEE (reference sequence). There are 13 residues in the CDR3. CDR3 bases: TGTGCCAGCAGCTCGACAGTCGTCAATACGCAGTATTTT. This encodes CASSSTVVNTQYF. The full variable domain, its missing parts supplied by reference TRBV5-4 and TRBJ2-3, is ETGVTQSPTHLIKTRGQQVTLRCSSQSGHNTVSWYQQALGQGPQFIFQYYREEENGRGNFPPRFSGLQFPNYSSELNVNALELDDSALYLCASSSTVVNTQYFGPGTRLTVL.

V gene TRBV12-3 or TRBV12-4 combines with J gene TRBJ1-1; D call uncertain. V gave up 2 bases and J gave up 5 bases, with 9 bases separating them. This CDR3 has 13 amino acids. The CDR3: CASSLLRVTEAFF. The DNA of the CDR3 is TGTGCCAGCAGTTTATTACGGGTAACTGAAGCTTTCTTT.

V is TRBV27 and J is TRBJ1-1, with D tentatively TRBD1 (6 bases). V lost 5 bases to trimming and J lost 3 bases, with 16 bases between them. Germline CDR1 MNHEY, CDR2 SMNVEV (reference sequence). This CDR3 has 15 amino acids. The DNA of the CDR3 is TGTGCCAGCAGTCCAACAGGGTGGTGGGACACTGAAGCTTTCTTT. It specifies CASSPTGWWDTEAFF.

The chain carries TRBV6-2 or TRBV6-3 and TRBJ2-7, with D perhaps matching TRBD2 (5 bases). The CDR3 is made up of 16 amino acids. V was shortened by 0 bases and J by 2 bases, with 14 bases between the two germline ends. Germline V gives CDR1 MNHEY, CDR2 SVGEGT. The CDR3 bases are TGTGCCAGCAGTTACTCGCGTCGGGGAAATCCCTACGAGCAGTACTTC. Its translation: CASSYSRRGNPYEQYF.

The J gene is TRBJ1-4, the V gene TRBV9; TRBD1 might be the D (5 bases). The V end lost 0 bases, the J end lost 0 bases, and 9 bases lay between the germline ends. The CDR3 loop spans 16 amino acids. Germline CDR1 SGDLS, CDR2 YYNGEE. CDR3 in amino acids: CASSVDDRATNEKLFF. In DNA form, the CDR3 reads TGTGCCAGCAGCGTAGACGACAGAGCAACTAATGAAAAACTGTTTTTT.

As for this clone: Compared with germline, one end of the junction differs, possibly owing to a read error. As DNA, the CDR3 is TGTGCCAGCAGCATAGCGTTGGTCAGATACAATGAGCAGTTCTTC. Protein: CASSIALVRYNEQFF. The chain joins TRBV7-2 to TRBJ2-1; weak D call: TRBD2 (5 bases). CDR3 size: 15 residues. Germline V gene data show CDR1 as SGHTA and CDR2 as FQGNSA.

This clone was found a few times. V gene TRBV30 combines with J gene TRBJ1-5; unclear D gene. The length of the CDR3 is 15 residues. Germline lookup yields CDR1 GTSNPN and CDR2 SVGIG (reference sequence). V lost 0 bases, J lost 2 bases, and 11 bases lay in between. CDR3 sequence: CAWSVQTGGNQPQHF. The CDR3 nucleotides are TGTGCCTGGAGTGTACAGACCGGGGGCAATCAGCCCCAGCATTTT.

The chain employs TRBV19 and TRBJ1-3, with unresolved D. CDR1 and CDR2 (germline): LNHDA, SQIVND (reference sequence). V was trimmed by 5 bases and J by 0 bases, leaving 11 bases between them. The CDR3 runs 15 residues. The CDR3 protein is CASSSLPSSGNTIYF. DNA for the CDR3: TGTGCCAGTAGTTCTTTACCGAGCTCTGGAAACACCATATATTTT.

The CDR3 is CASTRGGAKNIQYF. The CDR3 coding sequence is TGTGCCAGCACCCGCGGGGGAGCCAAAAACATTCAGTACTTC. V and J are TRBV7-9 and TRBJ2-4, with 7 positions matching TRBD2. With 7 bases clipped from V and 0 bases from J, the junction kept 3 bases outside the gene matches. The germline V gene has CDR1 SEHNR and CDR2 FQNEAQ (reference sequence). The CDR3 consists of 14 residues. The variable domain in full, completed from reference TRBV7-9 and TRBJ2-4, reads DTGVSQNPRHKITKRGQNVTFRCDPISEHNRLYWYRQTLGQGPEFLTYFQNEAQLEKSRLLSDRFSAERPKGSFSTLEIQRTEQGDSAMYLCASTRGGAKNIQYFGAGTRLSVL.

This clone showed up just once. Written as DNA, the CDR3 is TGTGCCAGTACCCAAACGAGCGGGGGAAGCACTGAAGCTTTCTTT. Translating it yields CASTQTSGGSTEAFF. The V and J genes are TRBV19 and TRBJ1-1; TRBD1 might be the D (5 bases). Germline CDR1 LNHDA, CDR2 SQIVND (reference sequence). V lost 7 bases and J lost 4, with 19 bases in between. The CDR3 sequence is 15 residues long.